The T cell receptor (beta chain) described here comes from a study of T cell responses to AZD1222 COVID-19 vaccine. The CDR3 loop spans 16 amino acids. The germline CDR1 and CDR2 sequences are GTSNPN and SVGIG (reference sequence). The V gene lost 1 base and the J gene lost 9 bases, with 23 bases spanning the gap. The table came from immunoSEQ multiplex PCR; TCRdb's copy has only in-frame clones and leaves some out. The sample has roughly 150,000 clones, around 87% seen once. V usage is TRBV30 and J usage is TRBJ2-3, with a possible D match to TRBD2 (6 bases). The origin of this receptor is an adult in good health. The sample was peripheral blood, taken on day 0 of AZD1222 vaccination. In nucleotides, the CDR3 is TGTGCCTGGAGTGCTCTGGGGCGGGGAAGTCAGATAACGCAGTATTTT. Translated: CAWSALGRGSQITQYF.